This T cell receptor beta chain appears in the sequencing data of a study of T cells in Graves' hyperthyroidism and ophthalmopathy. Study at large: Once the initial diagnosis was made, peripheral blood was obtained before any treatment. Study outcomes and limitations: The model anticipated ophthalmopathy a median approximately 6.6 months pre-onset. Separating ophthalmopathy from stable hyperthyroidism was achieved by a 13 V-J model.

Ten or more counts support this clonotype. Its antigen is not known. There were TCR beta CDR3 regions amplified from RNA transcripts. With the HTBI primer set, the TCR CDR3 went through a first round of RT-PCR. TCRdb called the multiplex PCR reads again in MiXCR, with one record for every CDR3 protein. The sample lists a few hundred thousand distinct CDR3 sequences, more than 20% occurring once. The V gene's germline CDR1 is SGHAT and CDR2 FQDESV (reference sequence). V was trimmed by 4 bases and J by 2 bases, leaving 11 bases between them. This CDR3 spans 14 amino acids. The sequence derives from a man aged 45-65 years with Graves' hyperthyroidism. The chain is built from TRBV11-1 and TRBJ2-5; D is uncertain. Sequencing used blood. The CDR3 protein is CASSSRNGQETQYF. The CDR3 region has the DNA TGTGCCAGCAGCTCTAGAAACGGGCAAGAGACCCAGTACTTC.